The sequence of this TCR beta chain was determined in a study of T cell changes during pregnancy in multiple sclerosis. Unmatched junction bases numbered 7, after V lost 7 bases and J lost 3 bases. The germline V gene has CDR1 SQVTM and CDR2 ANQGSEA. This CDR3 is 13 amino acids long. This clone was seen once. The data were produced by immunoSEQ multiplex PCR, yet TCRdb's version contains in-frame clones alone and is incomplete. The sample yields around 34,000 clones, 90% seen once. The sequenced sample was CD8+ T cells from peripheral blood mononuclear cells, obtained in the first trimester of pregnancy. The sequence came from a female donor with multiple sclerosis, enrolled in a pregnancy study. This sequence joins TRBV29-1 and TRBJ2-7, with 9 bases that match TRBD1. The CDR3 reads CSASGTGNYEQYF. For the CDR3, the DNA is TGCAGCGCCTCCGGGACAGGGAACTACGAGCAGTACTTC.